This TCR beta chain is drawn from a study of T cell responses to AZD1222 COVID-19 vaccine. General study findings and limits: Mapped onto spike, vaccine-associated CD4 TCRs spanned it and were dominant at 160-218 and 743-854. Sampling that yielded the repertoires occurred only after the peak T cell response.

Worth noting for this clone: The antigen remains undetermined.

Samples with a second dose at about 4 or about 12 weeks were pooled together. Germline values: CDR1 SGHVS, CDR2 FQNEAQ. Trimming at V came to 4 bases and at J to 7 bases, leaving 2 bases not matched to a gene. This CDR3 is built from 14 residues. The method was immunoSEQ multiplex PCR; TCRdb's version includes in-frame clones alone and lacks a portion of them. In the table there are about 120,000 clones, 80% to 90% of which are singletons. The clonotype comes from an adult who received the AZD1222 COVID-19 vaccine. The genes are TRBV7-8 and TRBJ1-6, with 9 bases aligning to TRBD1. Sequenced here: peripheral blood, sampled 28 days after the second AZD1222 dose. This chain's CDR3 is CASSYDRGNSPLHF. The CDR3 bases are TGTGCCAGCAGCTACGACAGGGGGAATTCACCCCTCCACTTT. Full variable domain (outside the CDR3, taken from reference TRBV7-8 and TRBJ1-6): GAGVSQSPRYKVAKRGQDVALRCDPISGHVSLFWYQQALGQGPEFLTYFQNEAQLDKSGLPSDRFFAERPEGSVSTLKIQRTQQEDSAVYLCASSYDRGNSPLHFGNGTRLTVT.